This T cell receptor beta chain was obtained from a study of shared T cell receptors in the human thymus. CDR3 length equals 16 residues. Germline CDR1 is MNHNS and CDR2 is SASEGT. With V trimmed by 3 bases and J by 4 bases, 11 bases remained unmatched. Measured with immunoSEQ multiplex PCR; TCRdb has only the in-frame clones, and not every one. The table lists 650,000 to 950,000 clones, 80% to 90% of them singletons. These records were also assigned to another study, of human thymus T cells. According to that study: Corrective heart surgery yielded the resections from which the thymus tissue came. Related work found strong thymic repertoire overlap between unrelated individuals.

The rearrangement links TRBV6-1 to TRBJ1-1; 7 bases agree with TRBD1. The specimen sequenced was thymocytes. This TCR was sampled from a girl younger than two with a congenital heart defect. CDR3 in DNA: TGTGCCAGCAGTGATAAACCTCAGACAGGGAGCACTGAAGCTTTCTTT. Translation gives CASSDKPQTGSTEAFF.